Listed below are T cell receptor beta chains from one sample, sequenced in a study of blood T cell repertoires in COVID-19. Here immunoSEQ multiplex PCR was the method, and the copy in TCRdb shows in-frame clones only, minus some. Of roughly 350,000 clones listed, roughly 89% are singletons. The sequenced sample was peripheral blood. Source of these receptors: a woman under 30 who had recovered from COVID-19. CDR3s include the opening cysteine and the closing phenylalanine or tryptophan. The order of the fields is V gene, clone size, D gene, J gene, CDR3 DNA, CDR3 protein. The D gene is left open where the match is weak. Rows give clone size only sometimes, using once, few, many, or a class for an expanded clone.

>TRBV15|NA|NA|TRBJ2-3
TGTGCCACCAGCAGAGACTTCACAGATACGCAGTATTTT
CATSRDFTDTQYF
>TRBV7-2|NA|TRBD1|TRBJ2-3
TGTGCCAGCAGCTTGGCCCGACAGGGTCCCGATACGCAGTATTTT
CASSLARQGPDTQYF
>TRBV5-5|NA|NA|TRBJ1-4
TGTGCCGGCAGCCACTTAGGTCGGGGGGCTGTCGATGAAAAACTGTTTTTT
CAGSHLGRGAVDEKLFF
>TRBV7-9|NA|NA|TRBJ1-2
TGTGCCAGCAGCTTTAACGAGGGAGTCCATGGCTACACCTTC
CASSFNEGVHGYTF
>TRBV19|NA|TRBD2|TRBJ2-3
TGTGCCAGTAGTTTCGCGGGAGGGCCTAATACGCAGTATTTT
CASSFAGGPNTQYF
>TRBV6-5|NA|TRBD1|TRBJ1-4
TGTGCCAGCAGATTACAACAGGGGTCTAATGAAAAACTGTTTTTT
CASRLQQGSNEKLFF
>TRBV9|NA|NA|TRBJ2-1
TGTGCCAGCAGCGCAGGGACAGCGGGTAATGAGCAGTTCTTC
CASSAGTAGNEQFF
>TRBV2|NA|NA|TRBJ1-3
TGTGCCAGCAGCGAGGAGTTGGGGCGAAACACCATATATTTT
CASSEELGRNTIYF
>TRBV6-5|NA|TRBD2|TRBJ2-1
TGTGCCAGCAGTTATACCTTAGCGGGAGGATACAATGAGCAGTTCTTC
CASSYTLAGGYNEQFF
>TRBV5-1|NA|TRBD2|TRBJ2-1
TGCGCCAGCAGCTTGAGACTAGCGGACAATGAGCAGTTCTTC
CASSLRLADNEQFF
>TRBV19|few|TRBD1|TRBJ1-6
TGTGCCAGTAGGGCAGGGGGCAGCTATAATTCACCCCTCCACTTT
CASRAGGSYNSPLHF
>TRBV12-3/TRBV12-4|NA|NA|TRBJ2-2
TGTGCCAGCAGTCCCTACCTCGGGGAGCTGTTTTTT
CASSPYLGELFF
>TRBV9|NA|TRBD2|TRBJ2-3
TGTGCCAGCAGCGTAGCAGTTAGCGGGGGCACAGATACGCAGTATTTT
CASSVAVSGGTDTQYF
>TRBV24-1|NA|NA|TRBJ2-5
TGTGCCACCAGTGATTTCAAGGGAGGGGGAGAGACCCAGTACTTC
CATSDFKGGGETQYF
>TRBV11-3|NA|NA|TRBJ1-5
TGTGCCAGCAGCTCCACATTGGATCAGCCCCAGCATTTT
CASSSTLDQPQHF
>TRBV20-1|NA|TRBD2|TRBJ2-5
TGCAGTGCTAGTACCGTTACGGGAGGAGAGACCCAGTACTTC
CSASTVTGGETQYF
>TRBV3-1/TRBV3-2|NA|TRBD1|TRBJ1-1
TGTGCCAGCAGCCGAAGGACAGGCCAGAACACTGAAGCTTTCTTT
CASSRRTGQNTEAFF
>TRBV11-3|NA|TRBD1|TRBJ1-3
TGTGCCAGCAGCATGACAGGGCCCTCTGGAAACACCATATATTTT
CASSMTGPSGNTIYF
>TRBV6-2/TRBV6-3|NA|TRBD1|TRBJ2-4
TGTGCCAGCAGTTACACGACAGGGGACAAAAACATTCAGTACTTC
CASSYTTGDKNIQYF
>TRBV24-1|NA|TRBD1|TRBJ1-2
TGTGCCACCGCTACCTCGGGACAGGGGGGAACTAACTATGGCTACACCTTC
CATATSGQGGTNYGYTF
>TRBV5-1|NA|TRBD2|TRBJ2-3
TGCGCCAGCAGCTTGAGCAGCGGGAGGCAAGATACGCAGTATTTT
CASSLSSGRQDTQYF
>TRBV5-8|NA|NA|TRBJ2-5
TGTGCCAGCAGCTTTTTCCGCACACGGGACTTC
CASSFFRTRDF
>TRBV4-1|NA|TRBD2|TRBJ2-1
TGCGCCAGCAGCCCCTACACTAGCGGCTCATACAATGAGCAGTTCTTC
CASSPYTSGSYNEQFF
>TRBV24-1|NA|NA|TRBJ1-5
TGTGCCACCAGTGTGCGGGGGGCGAGTCAGCCCCAGCATTTT
CATSVRGASQPQHF
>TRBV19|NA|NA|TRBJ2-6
TGTGCCAGTAGTAGGAGGCGGCCCCCCCAGGCCCCTGGGGCCAACGTCCTGACTTTC
CASSRRRPPQAPGANVLTF
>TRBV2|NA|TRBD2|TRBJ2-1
TGTGCCAGCAGCTCGAGGACTAGCGGGAGGTTCTACAATGAGCAGTTCTTC
CASSSRTSGRFYNEQFF
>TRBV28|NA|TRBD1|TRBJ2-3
TGTGCCAGCGGTGAGGACAGGGCACCCACAGATACGCAGTATTTT
CASGEDRAPTDTQYF
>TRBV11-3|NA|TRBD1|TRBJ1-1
TGTGCCAGCAGCCACAGGGGCACTGAAGCTTTCTTT
CASSHRGTEAFF
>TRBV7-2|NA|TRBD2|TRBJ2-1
TGTGCCAGCAGCTTATATAGCAGCGGGAGGGCCAGGTATGAGCAGTTCTTC
CASSLYSSGRARYEQFF
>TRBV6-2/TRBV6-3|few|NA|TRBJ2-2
TGTGCCAGCAGTTACGGTCGGGCCGGGGAGCTGTTTTTT
CASSYGRAGELFF
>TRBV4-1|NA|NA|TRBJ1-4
TGCGCCAGCAATTCGGGCAGACTAAATGAAAAACTGTTTTTT
CASNSGRLNEKLFF
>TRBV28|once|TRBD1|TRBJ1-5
TGTGCCAGCAGTTGGTCGTGGACAGGGTTGGGGAATCAGCCCCAGCATTTT
CASSWSWTGLGNQPQHF
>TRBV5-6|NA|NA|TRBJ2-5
TGTGCCAGCAGCGCGTCGGGCGCAGGGAAGCAAGAGACCCAGTACTTC
CASSASGAGKQETQYF
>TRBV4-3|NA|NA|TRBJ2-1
TGCGCCAGCAGCCAAGATAAATACAACGACAATGAGCAGTTCTTC
CASSQDKYNDNEQFF
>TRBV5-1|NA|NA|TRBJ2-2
TGCGCCAGCAGCTTGGATAGTCGCACCGGGGAGCTGTTTTTT
CASSLDSRTGELFF
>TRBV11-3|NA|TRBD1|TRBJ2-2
TGTGCCAGCAGCTTGGGACAGACCAACACCGGGGAGCTGTTTTTT
CASSLGQTNTGELFF
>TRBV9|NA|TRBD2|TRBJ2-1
TGTGCCAGCAGCGTCGGACTAGCGGGTTACTCCTACAATGAGCAGTTCTTC
CASSVGLAGYSYNEQFF
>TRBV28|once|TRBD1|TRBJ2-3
TGTGCCAGCAGTTTGGGGACAGGGTCAAGCACAGATACGCAGTATTTT
CASSLGTGSSTDTQYF
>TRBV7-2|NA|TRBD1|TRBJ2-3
TGTGCCAGCACCGATCGGGACAGCGAACACACAGATACGCAGTATTTT
CASTDRDSEHTDTQYF